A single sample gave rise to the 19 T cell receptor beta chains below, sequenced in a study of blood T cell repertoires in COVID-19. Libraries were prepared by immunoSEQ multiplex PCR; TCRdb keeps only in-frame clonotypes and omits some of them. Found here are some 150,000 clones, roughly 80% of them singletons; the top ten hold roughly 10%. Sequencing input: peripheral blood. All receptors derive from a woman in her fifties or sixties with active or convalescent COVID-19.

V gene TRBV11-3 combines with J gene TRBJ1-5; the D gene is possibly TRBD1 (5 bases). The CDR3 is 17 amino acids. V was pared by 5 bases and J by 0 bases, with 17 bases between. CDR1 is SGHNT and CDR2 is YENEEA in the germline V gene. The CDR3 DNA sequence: TGTGCCAGCAGCCCTGAATGGAACAGGTATAGCAATCAGCCCCAGCATTTT. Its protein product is CASSPEWNRYSNQPQHF.

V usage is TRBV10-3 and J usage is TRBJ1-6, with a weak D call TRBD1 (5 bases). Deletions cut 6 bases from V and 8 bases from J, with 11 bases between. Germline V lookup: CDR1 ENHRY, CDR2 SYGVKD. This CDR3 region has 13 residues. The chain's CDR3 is CAISGGGDSPLHF. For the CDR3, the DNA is TGTGCCATCAGCGGCGGGGGGGATTCACCCCTCCACTTT.

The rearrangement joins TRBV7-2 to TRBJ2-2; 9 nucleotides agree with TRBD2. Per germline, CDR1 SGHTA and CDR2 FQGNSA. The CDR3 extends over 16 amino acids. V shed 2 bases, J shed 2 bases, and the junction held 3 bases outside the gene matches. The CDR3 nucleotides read TGTGCCAGCAGCTTATTTAGCGGGAGAAACACCGGGGAGCTGTTTTTT. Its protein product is CASSLFSGRNTGELFF.

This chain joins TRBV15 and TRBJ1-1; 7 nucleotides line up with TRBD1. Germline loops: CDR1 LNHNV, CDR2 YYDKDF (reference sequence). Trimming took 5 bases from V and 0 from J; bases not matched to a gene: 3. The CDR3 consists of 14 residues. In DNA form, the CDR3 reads TGTGCCACCAGCCGGGGACAGATGAACACTGAAGCTTTCTTT. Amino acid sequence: CATSRGQMNTEAFF.

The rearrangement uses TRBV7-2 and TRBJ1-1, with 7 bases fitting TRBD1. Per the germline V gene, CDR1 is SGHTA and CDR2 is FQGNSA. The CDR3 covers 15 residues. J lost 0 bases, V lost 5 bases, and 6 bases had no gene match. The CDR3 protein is CASSAGGLLNTEAFF. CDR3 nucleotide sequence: TGTGCCAGCAGCGCAGGGGGGCTTCTGAACACTGAAGCTTTCTTT.

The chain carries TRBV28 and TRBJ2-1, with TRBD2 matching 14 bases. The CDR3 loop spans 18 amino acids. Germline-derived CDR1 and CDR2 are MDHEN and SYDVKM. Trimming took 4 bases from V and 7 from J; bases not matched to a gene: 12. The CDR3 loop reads CASSSPGTSGSLSNEQFF. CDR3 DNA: TGTGCCAGCAGTTCCCCGGGGACTAGCGGGAGCCTTAGTAATGAGCAGTTCTTC.

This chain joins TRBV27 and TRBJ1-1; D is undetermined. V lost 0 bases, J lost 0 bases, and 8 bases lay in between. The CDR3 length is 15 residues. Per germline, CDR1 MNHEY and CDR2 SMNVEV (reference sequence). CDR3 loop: CASSLSPGMNTEAFF. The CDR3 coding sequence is TGTGCCAGCAGTTTATCGCCAGGCATGAACACTGAAGCTTTCTTT.

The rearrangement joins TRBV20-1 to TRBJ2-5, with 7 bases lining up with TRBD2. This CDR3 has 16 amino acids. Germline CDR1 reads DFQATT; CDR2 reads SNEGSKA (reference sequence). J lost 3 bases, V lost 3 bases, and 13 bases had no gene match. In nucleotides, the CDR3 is TGCAGTGCTAGTAAACGGCATCCAGCGGGGAAAGAGACCCAGTACTTC. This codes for CSASKRHPAGKETQYF.

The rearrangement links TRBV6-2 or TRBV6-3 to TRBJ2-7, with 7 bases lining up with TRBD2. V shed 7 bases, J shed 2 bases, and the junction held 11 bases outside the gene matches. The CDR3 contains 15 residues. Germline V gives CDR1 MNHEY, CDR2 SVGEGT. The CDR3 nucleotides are TGTGCCAGCAACCCCCGGGGGAGGGCCCCCTACGAGCAGTACTTC. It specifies CASNPRGRAPYEQYF.

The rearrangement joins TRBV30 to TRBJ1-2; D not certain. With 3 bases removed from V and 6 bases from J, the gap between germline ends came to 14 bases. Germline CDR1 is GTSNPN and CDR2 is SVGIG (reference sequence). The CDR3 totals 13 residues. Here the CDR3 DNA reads TGTGCCTGGAGGTATCCGGCTAGGCATGGCTACACCTTC. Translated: CAWRYPARHGYTF.

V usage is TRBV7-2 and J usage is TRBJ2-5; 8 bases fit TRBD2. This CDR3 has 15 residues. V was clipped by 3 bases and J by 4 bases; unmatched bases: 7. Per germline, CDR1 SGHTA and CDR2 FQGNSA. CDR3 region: CASSFSGGLGETQYF. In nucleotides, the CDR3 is TGTGCCAGCAGCTTCAGCGGGGGCCTTGGAGAGACCCAGTACTTC.

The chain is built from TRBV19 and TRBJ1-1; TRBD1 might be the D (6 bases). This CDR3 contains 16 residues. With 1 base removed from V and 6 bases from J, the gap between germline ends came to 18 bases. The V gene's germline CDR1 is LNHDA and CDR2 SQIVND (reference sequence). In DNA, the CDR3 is TGTGCCAGTAGTATAGTTCCAGGGGACACCGGGGCTGAAGCTTTCTTT. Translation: CASSIVPGDTGAEAFF.

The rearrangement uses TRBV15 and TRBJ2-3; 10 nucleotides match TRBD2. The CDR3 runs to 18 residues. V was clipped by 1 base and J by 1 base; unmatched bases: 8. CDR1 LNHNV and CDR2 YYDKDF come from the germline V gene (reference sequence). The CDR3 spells CATSRARAGGPGTDTQYF. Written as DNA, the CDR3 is TGTGCCACCAGCAGAGCAAGAGCGGGAGGGCCCGGCACAGATACGCAGTATTTT.

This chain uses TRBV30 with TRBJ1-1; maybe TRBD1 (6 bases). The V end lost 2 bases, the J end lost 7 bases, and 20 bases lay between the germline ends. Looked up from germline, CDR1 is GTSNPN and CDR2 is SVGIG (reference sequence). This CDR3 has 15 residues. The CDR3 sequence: CAWSLTGTRYGEAFF. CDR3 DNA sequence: TGTGCCTGGAGTCTTACCGGGACACGTTACGGTGAAGCTTTCTTT.

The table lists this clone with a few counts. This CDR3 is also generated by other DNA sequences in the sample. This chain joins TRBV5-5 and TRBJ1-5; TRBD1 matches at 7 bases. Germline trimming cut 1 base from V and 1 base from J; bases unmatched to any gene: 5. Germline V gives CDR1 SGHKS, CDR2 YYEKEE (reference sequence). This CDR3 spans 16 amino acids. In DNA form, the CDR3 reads TGTGCCAGCAGCTTGTCTGGGACAGTCAGCAATCAGCCCCAGCATTTT. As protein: CASSLSGTVSNQPQHF.

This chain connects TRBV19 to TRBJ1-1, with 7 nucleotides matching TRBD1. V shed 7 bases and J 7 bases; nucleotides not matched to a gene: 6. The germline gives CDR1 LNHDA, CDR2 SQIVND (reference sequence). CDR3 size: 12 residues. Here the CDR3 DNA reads TGTGCCAGTACGGGACAGAGGTTTGAAGCTTTCTTT. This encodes CASTGQRFEAFF.

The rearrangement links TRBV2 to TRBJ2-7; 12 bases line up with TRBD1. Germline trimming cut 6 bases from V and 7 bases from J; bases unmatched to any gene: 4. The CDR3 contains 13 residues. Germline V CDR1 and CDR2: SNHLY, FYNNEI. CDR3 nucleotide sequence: TGTGCCAGCAGGGGACAGGGGGCTGGGGAGCAGTACTTC. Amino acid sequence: CASRGQGAGEQYF.

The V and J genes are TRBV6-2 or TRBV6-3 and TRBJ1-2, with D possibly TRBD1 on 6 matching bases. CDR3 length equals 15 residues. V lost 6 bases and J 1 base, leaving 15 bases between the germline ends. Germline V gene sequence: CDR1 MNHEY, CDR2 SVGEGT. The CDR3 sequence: CASSPTGWNNYGYTF. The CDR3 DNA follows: TGTGCCAGCAGCCCAACAGGGTGGAATAACTATGGCTACACCTTC.

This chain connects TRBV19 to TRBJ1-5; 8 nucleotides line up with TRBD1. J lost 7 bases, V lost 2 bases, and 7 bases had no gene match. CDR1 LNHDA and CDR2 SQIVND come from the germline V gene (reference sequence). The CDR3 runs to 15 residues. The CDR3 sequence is CASSISGQGGQPQHF. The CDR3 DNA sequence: TGTGCCAGTAGTATATCCGGACAGGGAGGACAGCCCCAGCATTTT.